This entry describes one TCR beta chain. Its binding antigen is unknown. Base qualities were left out, and no much larger clone turns up one base away. Donors were healthy HIV-negative adults with no recently reported acute infections or vaccinations. Only Caucasian adults living in Nashville, Tennessee, USA were represented among the donors. CD4+ T cells were enriched by magnetic negative selection; naive cells were then positively selected on CD45RA, and the negative fraction formed the memory subset. After blood collection by leukapheresis, PBMCs were isolated using Ficoll-Histopaque density gradient centrifugation and then cryopreserved in the vapor phase of liquid nitrogen. Analytical flow cytometry was used to check the purity and quantity of each magnetically sorted T cell population. Genomic DNA was isolated from each sorted fraction and quantified by UV absorbance on a Nanodrop 2000c. Using the deep immunoSEQ assay, TCR CDR3 regions were amplified from genomic DNA by multiplex PCR. Genomic DNA extracted from each cell subset was distributed evenly over all wells of several immunoSEQ 96-well plates, and each plate served as one replicate. For sorted subsets, 200 ng of genomic DNA, equivalent to 30,000 or so T cell genomes, went into each replicate PCR. The purified libraries were quantified using a Qubit 3.0 fluorometer, sized with a Bioanalyzer 2100, and then quantified again using the KAPA Library Quantification kit. Every immunoSEQ 96-well plate was sequenced on a dedicated single-read 150-cycle Illumina NextSeq 550 flow cell. From the authors' description of their analysis: Because the immunoSEQ output included only junctional sequences and no quality scores, the filtering could not be the same as the filtering used for full-length reads. To assign V/J genes and CDR3, sequences were annotated using PyIR, a Python wrapper for IgBLAST v1.9, with IMGT germline references. Reads were filtered out if the reads had weak V/J assignments (E-value above 1e-6), no CDR3, stop codons, out-of-frame junctions, or ambiguous translated residues. V3J clonotypes were defined as sequences sharing an identical inferred V gene, J gene, and CDR3 amino acid sequence. The percentage overlap between two repertoires was calculated by dividing the number of shared unique clonotypes by the size of the smaller repertoire. Richness of each repertoire was evaluated using RTK rarefaction, the Chao1 estimator, and Recon v2.1 estimates of unobserved clonotypes. OLGA was used to compute generation probabilities for all TCRbeta clonotypes that the gDNA method yielded from a few donors. TCRdb took over this immuneACCESS table, retaining in-frame rearrangements with V and J assigned. Such tables are incomplete; in checked studies, under half of the missing clones stem from an unresolved V gene, and the remainder is unexplained. V and J calls and clone size are given by that table; D and trimming were obtained from the DNA. Present in this sample are 2 million to 2.5 million clones, 92% of which were seen just once. The biggest ten clones account for more than 0.35% of the sample.

The data are from a study of shared clonotypes between healthy human individuals (dated by TCRdb to the early 2020s). As for the study more broadly: The cohort comprised two women and a few men aged 18 to 49 years. Between about 0.85 and 9.5 billion PBMCs per donor were obtained by leukapheresis. The study deeply sequenced blood TCR repertoires of roughly five healthy adults to estimate repertoire size and the extent of clonotype sharing between individuals. Different laboratories and diverse techniques were used to prepare libraries and sequence TCR repertoires, to increase sequencing depth and limit assay-specific biases. Per donor, three plates each were used for CD4 naive and CD4 memory, two for CD8 naive, and one for CD8 memory.

Overall results and qualifications from the work: Naive subsets generally had larger estimated clonotype richness than memory subsets. Higher generation probabilities were observed for clonotypes shared by all four sorted-subset donors than for non-shared clonotypes. Across four donors, roughly 5.1% of naive CD4, approximately 4% of naive CD8, about 2.3% of memory CD4, and approximately 0.4% of memory CD8 clonotypes were shared. Based on pairwise subsampling, the degree of clonotype sharing among donors was expected to be affected by sequencing depth. The genetic and exposure-history diversity represented was limited by the small number of donors. Sampling was restricted to blood, and TCR repertoires in tissues likely differ from the TCR repertoires found in blood. Incomplete sequencing was indicated by rarefaction of sorted-subset datasets, despite the large sequencing depth.

The CDR3 contains 13 residues, cysteine and phenylalanine counted. Only CDR3 DNA remains: 39 bases, in frame from the first base. Trimming at the junction amounts to 0 bases on V and 5 bases on J, and the germline ends lie 5 bases apart. CDR1 is given as MNHEY and CDR2 as SVGAGI, both from the germline V gene. The TCR originated in a man aged 18 to 29 in good health. Some clones in this sample may be carry-over from other donors' samples. The sequencing input was naive CD4+ T cells from PBMCs. In light of the paper, this sample's cell subset or site label describes: CD45RA+ positively selected. This chain joins TRBV6-5 to TRBJ1-3, with the D gene not confidently named. CDR3 protein: CASSYSSRNTIYF. The nucleotide sequence reads TGTGCCAGCAGTTACTCGTCCAGAAACACCATATATTTT.